This T cell receptor beta chain was identified in a study of blood T cells in healthy people across ages. General study findings and limits: More naive CD4+ cells and higher diversity marked long-lived donors relative to aged donors.

Trimming took off 9 bases at V and 0 bases at J, with 13 bases between the two ends. Germline values: CDR1 SGDLS, CDR2 YYNGEE. The CDR3 is 15 amino acids. Note on this clonotype: Antigen specificity is unknown.

PCR was performed a second time for about 7 to 11 cycles using a sample-barcoded 5' primer and a J-beta primer mix. From the 5' RACE reads, TCRdb called clonotypes with MiXCR, one entry per CDR3 protein. Seen here are about 720,000 distinct CDR3 sequences, around 25% observed once, and the top ten hold 3.7%. The amount of total RNA extracted per sample was at least 6 micrograms. These same data were also listed under a study on T cells of mothers and their children.

The chain has TRBV9 and TRBJ1-6; maybe TRBD1 (5 bases). The receptor was isolated from a boy aged 10-17 years in good health. Sequenced sample: blood. The CDR3 here is CAIQGFFSYNSPLHF. The CDR3, as DNA: TGTGCCATCCAGGGTTTTTTCTCCTATAATTCACCCCTCCACTTT.